The 15 T cell receptor beta chains below come from one sample, sequenced in a study of blood T cell repertoires in COVID-19. Sequenced by immunoSEQ multiplex PCR; TCRdb stores in-frame clones only, minus some. The table shows 62,000 or so clones, with more than 60% occurring only once. Material: peripheral blood. Receptors originate from a human donor in a cohort sampled during active COVID-19.

The chain joins TRBV3-1 (or the pseudogene TRBV3-2) to TRBJ2-7; 8 bases align to TRBD2. The CDR3 totals 15 residues. From germline, CDR1 is LGHDT and CDR2 YNNKEL (reference sequence). V was clipped by 1 base and J by 3 bases; unmatched bases: 5. The CDR3 DNA sequence: TGTGCCAGCAGCCAAGGGATTAGCGGGGACTACGAGCAGTACTTC. This encodes CASSQGISGDYEQYF.

This clone appeared once. The chain employs TRBV5-1 and TRBJ1-4, with a weak D call TRBD1 (6 bases). The germline V gene has CDR1 SGHRS and CDR2 YFSETQ. V gave up 0 bases and J gave up 7 bases, with 16 bases separating them. This CDR3 has 16 residues. The CDR3 sequence is CASSLVQGGEIEKLFF. The CDR3 nucleotides are TGCGCCAGCAGCTTGGTACAGGGCGGTGAGATTGAAAAACTGTTTTTT.

The chain joins TRBV2 to TRBJ1-4; 7 bases match TRBD1. This CDR3 comprises 16 residues. The ends lost 2 bases at V and 7 bases at J; junction bases unmatched: 10. Germline V lookup: CDR1 SNHLY, CDR2 FYNNEI. The CDR3: CASSERLEGAREKLFF. CDR3 coding DNA: TGTGCCAGCAGTGAACGATTGGAGGGGGCTCGTGAAAAACTGTTTTTT.

This clone was seen just once. The J gene is TRBJ1-2, the V gene TRBV11-1; 8 positions match TRBD1. Trimming cost V 5 bases and J 0 bases; bases outside gene matches: 2. Germline CDR1 SGHAT, CDR2 FQDESV (reference sequence). There are 14 residues in the CDR3. CDR3 sequence (DNA): TGTGCCAGCAGCCCACAGGGGGCTAACTATGGCTACACCTTC. Protein: CASSPQGANYGYTF.

The chain has TRBV24-1 and TRBJ1-5, with unresolved D. V was clipped by 0 bases and J by 5 bases, with 7 bases between them. The CDR3 spans 14 residues. Germline assignment: CDR1 KGHDR and CDR2 SFDVKD. CDR3 sequence reads: CATSDLSGDQPQHF. The CDR3 bases are TGTGCCACCAGTGATTTGTCCGGGGATCAGCCCCAGCATTTT.

The V call is TRBV7-2, the J call TRBJ1-1; TRBD1 agrees at 7 bases. The CDR3 has 14 residues. Germline CDR1 is SGHTA and CDR2 is FQGNSA. V shed 5 bases, J shed 1 base, and the junction held 4 bases outside the gene matches. The CDR3 region is CASSADRENTEAFF. DNA for the CDR3: TGTGCCAGCAGCGCAGACAGGGAGAACACTGAAGCTTTCTTT.

This chain connects TRBV5-4 to TRBJ2-5; 11 bases match TRBD1. The CDR3 covers 16 residues. Germline V lookup: CDR1 SGHNT, CDR2 YYREEE (reference sequence). With 4 bases clipped from V and 3 bases from J, the junction kept 8 bases outside the gene matches. The CDR3 region is CASSQGDRGAEETQYF. The DNA for the CDR3 is TGTGCCAGCAGCCAAGGGGACAGGGGGGCCGAAGAGACCCAGTACTTC. The full variable domain, with the rest looked up from reference TRBV5-4 and TRBJ2-5, is ETGVTQSPTHLIKTRGQQVTLRCSSQSGHNTVSWYQQALGQGPQFIFQYYREEENGRGNFPPRFSGLQFPNYSSELNVNALELDDSALYLCASSQGDRGAEETQYFGPGTRLLVL.

The chain has TRBV5-1 and TRBJ2-5, with a weak D call TRBD1 (5 bases). V was cut by 2 bases and J by 8 bases, with 10 bases left in between. The CDR3 consists of 12 residues. Germline CDR1 and CDR2: SGHRS and YFSETQ. The CDR3 reads CASSLKGETQYF. For the CDR3, the DNA is TGCGCCAGCAGCTTAAAAGGGGAAACCCAGTACTTC.

The V gene is TRBV3-1 (or the pseudogene TRBV3-2), the J gene TRBJ2-1, with 14 bases aligning to TRBD2. This CDR3 has 16 residues. Germline values: CDR1 LGHDT, CDR2 YNNKEL (reference sequence). Losses at the gene ends were 5 bases for V and 9 bases for J; bases not matched to a gene: 9. The CDR3 spells CASSSNGLAGGAEQFF. CDR3 coding DNA: TGTGCCAGCAGCTCGAATGGACTAGCGGGGGGCGCTGAGCAGTTCTTC.

The J gene is TRBJ2-5, the V gene TRBV10-3; 7 bases fit TRBD2. Germline trimming cut 10 bases from V and 1 base from J; bases unmatched to any gene: 9. Germline lookup yields CDR1 ENHRY and CDR2 SYGVKD. The CDR3 extends over 14 amino acids. CDR3 coding DNA: TGTGCCACCTCCGCGGGGGACCCCCAAGAGACCCAGTACTTC. Translation gives CATSAGDPQETQYF.

This chain links TRBV19 with TRBJ2-3; D might be TRBD1 (5 bases). The CDR3 is made up of 15 amino acids. Trimming pared 3 bases from V and 3 bases from J, leaving 13 bases between. Looked up from germline, CDR1 is LNHDA and CDR2 is SQIVND (reference sequence). The CDR3 loop reads CASSIGQGSTDTQYF. The CDR3 region has the DNA TGTGCCAGTAGTATTGGGCAGGGCTCTACAGATACGCAGTATTTT.

The chain uses TRBV7-9 and TRBJ2-3; 13 nucleotides line up with TRBD2. Germline V lookup: CDR1 SEHNR, CDR2 FQNEAQ (reference sequence). The CDR3 spans 16 residues. The ends lost 4 bases at V and 1 base at J; junction bases unmatched: 2. This chain's CDR3 is CASSSGLAGGTDTQYF. CDR3 nucleotides: TGTGCCAGCAGCTCTGGACTAGCGGGGGGCACAGATACGCAGTATTTT. The full variable domain, in which reference TRBV7-9 and TRBJ2-3 provide the parts outside the CDR3, is DTGVSQNPRHKITKRGQNVTFRCDPISEHNRLYWYRQTLGQGPEFLTYFQNEAQLEKSRLLSDRFSAERPKGSFSTLEIQRTEQGDSAMYLCASSSGLAGGTDTQYFGPGTRLTVL.

This chain joins TRBV13 and TRBJ2-3; tentative D call: TRBD2 (5 bases). Germline V gene sequence: CDR1 PRHDT, CDR2 FYEKMQ (reference sequence). CDR3 size: 15 residues. Between the trimmed V and J ends, which lost 1 base and 1 base, there was a span of 9 bases. The CDR3 nucleotides read TGTGCCAGCAGCTTAGCGGGGTTACGCACAGATACGCAGTATTTT. Translating it yields CASSLAGLRTDTQYF.

This rearrangement joins TRBV6-5 to TRBJ1-5; D might be TRBD1 (6 bases). The CDR3 spans 15 residues. V lost 5 bases and J lost 3, with 14 bases in between. In germline, CDR1 is MNHEY, CDR2 SVGAGI. CDR3 sequence reads: CASSTRQDNNQPQHF. The CDR3 DNA reads as TGTGCCAGCAGTACCCGACAGGATAACAATCAGCCCCAGCATTTT.

The chain uses TRBV9 and TRBJ2-3, with TRBD2 matching 11 bases. The length of the CDR3 is 16 residues. With 0 bases clipped from V and 2 bases from J, the junction kept 2 bases outside the gene matches. The germline CDR1 and CDR2 sequences are SGDLS and YYNGEE. DNA for the CDR3: TGTGCCAGCAGCGTAGTAGCGGGGGGGCCCACAGATACGCAGTATTTT. Its protein is CASSVVAGGPTDTQYF.